This T cell receptor (beta chain) was retrieved from a study of radiation and T cells in renal cell carcinoma. Method: immunoSEQ multiplex PCR; TCRdb's copy keeps in-frame clones and lacks some. The sample lists over 55,000 clones, around 78% seen once, with roughly 7.4% in the top ten. Stated time point: blood 2 weeks post-SBRT. Treatment noted: 15 Gy SBRT to primary tumor, nephrectomy 4 weeks later. Study-wide results and limits: In blood, top tumor clones expanded by 2 weeks, shrinking by 4.

V shed 2 bases and J shed 10 bases, with 9 bases lying between them. The CDR3 totals 11 residues. Germline V gives CDR1 SQVTM, CDR2 ANQGSEA. About this clone itself: Its antigen is not known.

The specimen comprised blood, sampled from a patient whose treatment included radiotherapy and nephrectomy. The chain uses TRBV29-1 and TRBJ2-1; D may correspond to TRBD1 or TRBD2 (5 bases each). The sequence derives from a man aged 55 to 70 with renal cell carcinoma. CDR3 coding DNA: TGCAGCGTTGAACGGGGCCACGAGCAGTTCTTC. Its translation: CSVERGHEQFF.